This T cell receptor beta chain was captured by sequencing in a study of cytomegalovirus exposure and HLA in healthy donors. The germline V gene has CDR1 LGHNA and CDR2 YNFKEQ. Trimming at V came to 0 bases and at J to 5 bases, leaving 4 bases not matched to a gene. CDR3 length: 16 amino acids. This clone showed up just once. Generated by immunoSEQ multiplex PCR, the TCRdb table keeps only in-frame clones and is missing some. The table includes around 300,000 clones, 70% to 90% detected once. The chain combines TRBV4-2 with TRBJ2-1; 10 bases line up with TRBD2. The specimen was PBMCs. This TCR was sampled from a woman aged 18-29 years in good health and CMV-seronegative. CDR3 DNA sequence: TGTGCCAGCAGCCAAGACTGGCTAGCGGGAGACAATGAGCAGTTCTTC. Its protein product is CASSQDWLAGDNEQFF.